Following are 2 T cell receptor beta chains from one sample sequenced in a study of regulatory T cells in long-lasting Graves disease. The time point denotes: newly diagnosed GD, antithyroid drugs for less than 3 months. Preparation of the TCR library used RNA extracted from PBMCs. HTBI primers from iRepertoire and Arm-PCR of CDR3 regions yielded the TCR beta libraries. A single record per CDR3 protein comes from TCRdb applying MiXCR to the multiplex PCR reads. The sample carries approximately 560,000 distinct CDR3 sequences, about 15% recorded once. These data were also filed under a second study, of T cells in Graves' hyperthyroidism and ophthalmopathy.

The sequenced sample was peripheral blood mononuclear cells (PBMCs), obtained at new diagnosis, from a patient treated with antithyroid drugs. The source is a young man with Graves disease.

This clonotype has a handful of counts. The DNA for the CDR3 is TGTGCCAGCAGATGGGCTCCAAACACTGAAGCTTTCTTT. Translation: CASRWAPNTEAFF. This chain connects TRBV27 to TRBJ1-1; no firm D call. V lost 6 bases to trimming and J lost 2 bases, with 10 bases between them. This CDR3 contains 13 residues. Germline loops: CDR1 MNHEY, CDR2 SMNVEV (reference sequence).

This sequence joins TRBV6-5 and TRBJ1-2; D is unresolved. Deletions cut 4 bases from V and 8 bases from J, with 14 bases between. Germline lookup yields CDR1 MNHEY and CDR2 SVGAGI. This CDR3 is 13 amino acids long. The DNA for the CDR3 is TGTGCCAGCAGTTGGCCAGGAGCCGTCGGCTACACCTTC. Its translation is CASSWPGAVGYTF.